This T cell receptor beta chain was identified during a study of blood T cell repertoires in COVID-19. Trimming removed 5 bases from V and 6 bases from J, with 12 bases in between. Germline CDR1 and CDR2: SGHNT and YYREEE (reference sequence). The CDR3 covers 12 residues. TCRdb's table, derived via immunoSEQ multiplex PCR, lists solely in-frame clones and lacks some. The data show 95,000 to 130,000 clones, with 90% seen just once and roughly 2% held by the top ten. This rearrangement joins TRBV5-4 to TRBJ2-7; no reliable D call. The sample comprised peripheral blood. This TCR came from a human donor with active COVID-19. The donor label of this sample is uncertain. The CDR3 bases are TGTGCCAGCAGTCCCTATCCGGGCGAGCAGTACTTC. Translated: CASSPYPGEQYF.